Listed below are T cell receptor beta chains from one sample, sequenced in a study of shared T cell receptors in the human thymus. Here immunoSEQ multiplex PCR was the method, and the copy in TCRdb shows in-frame clones only, minus some. Altogether hundreds of thousands of clones are present, approximately 87% being singletons, with the ten largest covering over 0.008%. This sample also belongs to another study, concerning human thymus T cells.

The specimen sequenced was thymocytes. The receptors come from a boy under two years old with a congenital heart defect. Each CDR3 is given with its conserved first and last residue. The D gene is left open where the match is weak. Clone size is stated in some rows and not others, as once, few, many or a class when expanded.

d_gene,v_gene,j_gene,abundance,CDR3aa,CDR3nt
TRBD2,TRBV7-9,TRBJ2-1,.,CASSLELAGLWSCNEQFF,TGTGCCAGCAGCTTAGAGTTAGCGGGATTGTGGTCCTGCAATGAGCAGTTCTTC
.,TRBV7-9,TRBJ2-4,few,CASSLVGGRAKNIQYF,TGTGCCAGCAGCTTAGTGGGAGGACGTGCCAAAAACATTCAGTACTTC
.,TRBV11-3,TRBJ2-3,.,CASSPGGGWGTDTQYF,TGTGCCAGCAGCCCAGGTGGGGGCTGGGGCACAGATACGCAGTATTTT
TRBD2,TRBV27,TRBJ2-7,.,CASRRTSGRTYEQYF,TGTGCCAGCAGGCGGACTAGCGGGAGAACCTACGAGCAGTACTTC
TRBD1,TRBV5-4,TRBJ1-2,.,CASSLGRGQYGYTF,TGTGCCAGCAGCTTGGGAAGGGGGCAATATGGCTACACCTTC
.,TRBV5-3,TRBJ2-3,.,CERRINTDTQYF,TGTGAGAGGCGAATAAACACAGATACGCAGTATTTT
.,TRBV27,TRBJ2-7,once,CASSTQGVSYEQYF,TGTGCCAGCAGCACCCAGGGTGTCTCCTACGAGCAGTACTTC
.,TRBV6-5,TRBJ1-5,once,CASRSDSDNQPQHF,TGTGCCAGCAGAAGCGACTCGGACAATCAGCCCCAGCATTTT
.,TRBV11-2,TRBJ2-1,.,CASSLWRRDTNSYNEQFF,TGTGCCAGCAGCTTATGGCGCAGGGACACGAACTCCTACAATGAGCAGTTCTTC
.,TRBV4-2,TRBJ2-1,.,CASSQGHLYNEQFF,TGTGCCAGCAGCCAAGGGCACCTTTACAATGAGCAGTTCTTC
TRBD2,TRBV2,TRBJ2-2,.,CASSLRAGGPGRGGELFF,TGTGCCAGCAGCCTCCGGGCGGGAGGGCCGGGGAGGGGCGGGGAGCTGTTTTTT
TRBD2,TRBV29-1,TRBJ2-1,.,CSVGPGTSGKRTYNEQFF,TGCAGCGTTGGACCCGGGACTAGCGGGAAACGGACCTACAATGAGCAGTTCTTC
TRBD2,TRBV11-2,TRBJ2-2,.,CASSLKWREGLPGELFF,TGTGCCAGCAGCTTAAAGTGGCGGGAGGGCCTACCCGGGGAGCTGTTTTTT
TRBD1,TRBV2,TRBJ2-7,.,CASSRDRGLWEQYF,TGTGCCAGCAGCCGGGACAGGGGTCTATGGGAGCAGTACTTC
.,TRBV5-8,TRBJ1-2,.,CASTLGRGYTF,TGTGCCAGCACTCTAGGGAGAGGCTACACCTTC
.,TRBV9,TRBJ2-5,.,CASSVEQGGRETQYF,TGTGCCAGCAGCGTAGAACAGGGCGGGCGGGAGACCCAGTACTTC
.,TRBV5-1,TRBJ2-7,.,CASSFDPGTHSPYEQYF,TGCGCCAGCAGCTTTGACCCCGGGACTCATTCTCCCTACGAGCAGTACTTC
.,TRBV27,TRBJ2-7,.,CASSQGRGEYF,TGTGCCAGCAGCCAGGGGAGGGGGGAGTACTTC
TRBD1,TRBV28,TRBJ2-1,once,CASSPFPGTGFNNEQFF,TGTGCCAGCAGCCCCTTCCCCGGGACAGGGTTCAACAATGAGCAGTTCTTC
TRBD1,TRBV6-1,TRBJ1-4,.,CASTLGQGGEKLFF,TGTGCCAGCACCCTGGGACAGGGTGGCGAAAAACTGTTTTTT
.,TRBV7-2,TRBJ2-3,.,CASSLVGGGPTDTQYF,TGTGCCAGCAGCTTAGTAGGGGGGGGACCCACAGATACGCAGTATTTT
.,TRBV12-5,TRBJ1-6,.,CASGPYRENSPLHF,TGTGCTAGTGGACCCTACAGGGAAAATTCACCCCTCCACTTT
TRBD2,TRBV9,TRBJ2-7,.,CASSVAAGDGYEQYF,TGTGCCAGCAGCGTAGCAGCGGGAGACGGCTACGAGCAGTACTTC
.,TRBV5-4,TRBJ1-1,.,CASSPLAGFMNTEAFF,TGTGCCAGCAGTCCACTAGCAGGGTTCATGAACACTGAAGCTTTCTTT
TRBD2,TRBV29-1,TRBJ2-1,.,CSVGRAGSDSYNEQFF,TGCAGCGTTGGCCGAGCGGGATCCGACTCCTACAATGAGCAGTTCTTC
TRBD2,TRBV7-9,TRBJ2-7,.,CASSLGLGRTSGSYEQYF,TGTGCCAGCAGCTTAGGTTTAGGGAGGACTAGCGGGAGCTACGAGCAGTACTTC
.,TRBV6-5,TRBJ2-3,.,CATVAASTDTQYF,TGTGCCACGGTAGCGGCTAGCACAGATACGCAGTATTTT
.,TRBV10-3,TRBJ2-3,.,CAIRTGSTDTQYF,TGTGCCATCAGGACGGGTAGCACAGATACGCAGTATTTT
TRBD1,TRBV6-5,TRBJ2-5,.,CASRNRGLGTQYF,TGTGCCAGCAGAAACAGGGGGCTGGGGACCCAGTACTTC
.,TRBV10-3,TRBJ2-2,.,CAISWAPNTGELFF,TGTGCCATCAGTTGGGCCCCAAACACCGGGGAGCTGTTTTTT
TRBD1,TRBV29-1,TRBJ1-1,.,CSVETGDTEAFF,TGCAGCGTTGAGACAGGGGACACTGAAGCTTTCTTT
.,TRBV6-1,TRBJ1-3,.,CASRSSDIIGNTIYF,TGTGCCAGCAGATCCTCGGACATTATTGGAAACACCATATATTTT
.,TRBV5-1,TRBJ1-3,.,CASSLGRDGNTIYF,TGCGCCAGCAGCTTGGGGAGGGACGGAAACACCATATATTTT
TRBD2,TRBV4-3,TRBJ2-7,.,CASSQEERSGGETYEQYF,TGCGCCAGCAGCCAAGAGGAGCGAAGCGGGGGGGAAACCTACGAGCAGTACTTC
.,TRBV6-1,TRBJ1-1,.,CATQTGQNTEAFF,TGTGCCACCCAGACAGGACAAAACACTGAAGCTTTCTTT
TRBD2,TRBV27,TRBJ2-5,once,CASSSYWPGLAGEGETQYF,TGTGCCAGCAGTTCTTACTGGCCGGGACTAGCGGGAGAGGGGGAGACCCAGTACTTC
TRBD1,TRBV12-5,TRBJ2-7,.,CASGSGTGNEQYF,TGTGCTAGTGGTTCGGGGACAGGGAACGAGCAGTACTTC
.,TRBV5-1,TRBJ2-2,.,CAILGLAGELFF,TGCGCCATCCTCGGCCTAGCCGGGGAGCTGTTTTTT
.,TRBV7-6,TRBJ1-5,.,CASSLAGRSEGQPQHF,TGTGCCAGCAGCTTAGCGGGACGGTCGGAGGGTCAGCCCCAGCATTTT
TRBD2,TRBV27,TRBJ2-7,.,CASTNSGRALYEQYF,TGTGCCAGCACTAATAGCGGGAGGGCCCTCTACGAGCAGTACTTC